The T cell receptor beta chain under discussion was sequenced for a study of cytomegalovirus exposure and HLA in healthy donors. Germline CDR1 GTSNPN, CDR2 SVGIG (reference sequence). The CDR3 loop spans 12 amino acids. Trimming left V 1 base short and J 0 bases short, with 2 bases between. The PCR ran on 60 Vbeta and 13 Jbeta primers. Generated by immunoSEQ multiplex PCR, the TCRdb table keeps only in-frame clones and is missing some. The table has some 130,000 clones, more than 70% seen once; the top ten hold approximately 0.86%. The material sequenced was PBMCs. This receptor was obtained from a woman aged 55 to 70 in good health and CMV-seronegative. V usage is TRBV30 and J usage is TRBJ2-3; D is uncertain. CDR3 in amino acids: CAWSASTDTQYF. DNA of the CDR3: TGTGCCTGGAGTGCTAGCACAGATACGCAGTATTTT.